What follows are 26 T cell receptor beta chains derived from one specimen sequenced in a study of beta chain features in type 1 diabetes (dated by TCRdb to 2017 to 2018). Results the study describes overall, beyond this receptor: A moderate but significant shortening of TCRB CDR3 length was observed in type 1 diabetes patients in all four CD4+ subsets.

For these TCRs, the target antigens are not known. The library was produced with the immunoSEQ multiplex PCR assay. The High Capacity cDNA Reverse Transcription Kit was used to reverse transcribe all of the isolated RNA, meaning that expressed TCRB transcripts were what got sequenced. This is the immuneACCESS table as TCRdb keeps it, with only in-frame sequences that have V and J called. A part of the clones is gone; compared with another copy, unresolved V genes explain less than half, and the rest is unexplained. The sample contains hundreds of thousands of clones, 13% of them found a single time. Approximately 0.022% of the sample comes from the top ten. Sequencing input: naive CD4+ T cells from blood. The sample's cell subset or site label, in plain terms: true naive CD4+ T cells. The receptors were sampled from a man between 18 and 35 years old with type 1 diabetes.

This clone was detected a few times. V usage is TRBV13 and J usage is TRBJ2-3, with unresolved D. The CDR3 extends over 13 amino acids. Germline CDR1 reads PRHDT; CDR2 reads FYEKMQ (reference sequence). V was clipped by 1 base and J by 1 base, with 3 bases between them. Here the CDR3 reads CASSLEGTDTQYF. CDR3 nucleotide sequence: TGTGCCAGCAGCTTAGAAGGCACAGATACGCAGTATTTT.

This rearrangement joins TRBV7-2 to TRBJ2-7, with 10 bases identical to TRBD2. Trimming at V came to 6 bases and at J to 3 bases, leaving 5 bases not matched to a gene. This CDR3 region has 14 residues. CDR1 SGHTA and CDR2 FQGNSA come from the germline V gene. CDR3 region: CASSWLAGGYEQYF. As DNA, the CDR3 is TGTGCCAGCAGTTGGTTAGCGGGGGGCTACGAGCAGTACTTC.

J is TRBJ2-7 and V is TRBV18, with 8 nucleotides matching TRBD2. CDR3 length equals 14 residues. Germline CDR1 reads KGHSH; CDR2 reads LQKENI. The V segment lost 3 bases and the J segment 3 bases; nucleotides outside the gene matches: 4. This chain's CDR3 is CASSPLAGIYEQYF. In DNA, the CDR3 is TGTGCCAGCTCACCGTTAGCGGGGATCTACGAGCAGTACTTC.

This clone has a handful of counts. The chain couples TRBV7-2 to TRBJ2-7; TRBD1 aligns across 8 bases. Germline V lookup: CDR1 SGHTA, CDR2 FQGNSA. The trim removed 7 bases at V and 2 bases at J, leaving 4 bases unmatched. This CDR3 comprises 13 residues. The CDR3, as DNA: TGTGCCAGCAACGTGGACAGGGCCTACGAGCAGTACTTC. It yields the protein CASNVDRAYEQYF.

This clone has only one observation. This chain uses TRBV30 with TRBJ1-1; the D gene is possibly TRBD1 (6 bases). Trimming took off 3 bases at V and 5 bases at J, with 13 bases between the two ends. Germline lookup yields CDR1 GTSNPN and CDR2 SVGIG (reference sequence). The CDR3 length is 13 residues. The CDR3 region has the DNA TGTGCCTGGAGCAGGGGAAGAGAGACTGAAGCTTTCTTT. It translates to CAWSRGRETEAFF.

The table lists this clone with a few counts. The chain uses TRBV6-6 and TRBJ1-1; 7 bases are shared with TRBD1. The germline V gene encodes CDR1 MNHNY and CDR2 SVGAGI (reference sequence). Trimming at V came to 2 bases and at J to 5 bases, leaving 2 bases not matched to a gene. The CDR3 covers 13 residues. CDR3 sequence reads: CASSYNRGTEAFF. The CDR3 DNA follows: TGTGCCAGCAGTTACAACAGGGGAACTGAAGCTTTCTTT.

This clone was detected a few times. The gene calls are TRBV2 and TRBJ1-1; perhaps TRBD1 as D (5 bases). Germline V lookup: CDR1 SNHLY, CDR2 FYNNEI. Trimming pared 2 bases from V and 4 bases from J, leaving 8 bases between. This CDR3 is 13 amino acids long. The CDR3 DNA sequence: TGTGCCAGCAGTGAATCAGGGACCACTGAAGCTTTCTTT. It yields the protein CASSESGTTEAFF.

The chain employs TRBV6-1 and TRBJ2-7, with a tentative D call TRBD1 (7 bases). The CDR3 runs 12 residues. V was shortened by 5 bases and J by 6 bases, with 11 bases between the two germline ends. The V gene's germline CDR1 is MNHNS and CDR2 SASEGT. CDR3 sequence: CASSPQGGEQYF. In DNA form, the CDR3 reads TGTGCCAGCAGTCCTCAGGGGGGCGAGCAGTACTTC.

This clone was detected a few times. This rearrangement joins TRBV5-1 to TRBJ2-6; 7 positions agree with TRBD2. CDR3 length: 17 residues. The trim removed 1 base at V and 0 bases at J, leaving 4 bases unmatched. Germline values: CDR1 SGHRS, CDR2 YFSETQ. The CDR3 bases are TGCGCCAGCAGCTTGAGCGGGAAAAGCTCTGGGGCCAACGTCCTGACTTTC. Encoded protein: CASSLSGKSSGANVLTF.

This clone was counted a few times. This same CDR3 is encoded by further DNA sequences in the sample. This sequence joins TRBV30 and TRBJ1-1, with D perhaps TRBD1 (5 bases). CDR1 GTSNPN and CDR2 SVGIG come from the germline V gene (reference sequence). The CDR3 is made up of 13 amino acids. V gave up 0 bases and J gave up 3 bases, with 8 bases separating them. The CDR3 DNA reads as TGTGCCTGGAGTGTACAGGACGACACTGAAGCTTTCTTT. Translating it yields CAWSVQDDTEAFF.

J is TRBJ1-1 and V is TRBV28, with TRBD1 matching 7 bases. The CDR3 is 14 amino acids. Germline values: CDR1 MDHEN, CDR2 SYDVKM. V shed 4 bases, J shed 1 base, and the junction held 3 bases outside the gene matches. The CDR3 DNA is TGTGCCAGCAGTTCGGGACAGACGAACACTGAAGCTTTCTTT. Amino acids: CASSSGQTNTEAFF.

This clone was found a few times. The chain carries TRBV6-5 and TRBJ1-1; D perhaps matches TRBD1 (6 bases). CDR3 size: 11 residues. The germline V gene encodes CDR1 MNHEY and CDR2 SVGAGI. V gave up 2 bases and J gave up 11 bases, with 9 bases separating them. CDR3 sequence (DNA): TGTGCCAGCAGTTACACAGGGCTGGCTTTCTTT. The encoded protein is CASSYTGLAFF.

This clone was seen a handful of times. The rearrangement joins TRBV27 to TRBJ1-1; TRBD1 is a possible D gene (5 bases). Trimming took off 8 bases at V and 0 bases at J, with 10 bases between the two ends. CDR3 size: 13 residues. Germline V gene lookup returns CDR1 MNHEY and CDR2 SMNVEV (reference sequence). CDR3 in amino acids: CASLQGMNTEAFF. The CDR3 nucleotides read TGTGCCAGCCTCCAGGGAATGAACACTGAAGCTTTCTTT.

This clone occurred a few times. The gene calls are TRBV5-6 and TRBJ1-3; D not certain. Trimming stripped 0 bases from V and 0 bases from J, with 13 bases between. The germline V gene encodes CDR1 SGHDT and CDR2 YYEEEE. The CDR3 contains 17 residues. The CDR3 nucleotides read TGTGCCAGCAGCTTGGGGGAAGATCCGTTCTCTGGAAACACCATATATTTT. Translated: CASSLGEDPFSGNTIYF. The whole variable domain, remainder taken from reference TRBV5-6 and TRBJ1-3, is DAGVTQSPTHLIKTRGQQVTLRCSPKSGHDTVSWYQQALGQGPQFIFQYYEEEERQRGNFPDRFSGHQFPNYSSELNVNALLLGDSALYLCASSLGEDPFSGNTIYFGEGSWLTVV.

The gene calls are TRBV19 and TRBJ2-2, with 8 bases that match TRBD2. J lost 3 bases, V lost 5 bases, and 5 bases had no gene match. The germline gives CDR1 LNHDA, CDR2 SQIVND (reference sequence). This CDR3 comprises 15 residues. The CDR3 spells CASSRVTSDTGELFF. CDR3 DNA sequence: TGTGCCAGTAGTCGAGTGACTAGCGACACCGGGGAGCTGTTTTTT.

The chain is built from TRBV11-2 and TRBJ2-1, with a weak D call TRBD2 (6 bases). Trimming removed 5 bases from V and 2 bases from J, with 19 bases in between. The germline V gene encodes CDR1 SGHAT and CDR2 FQNNGV. The CDR3 length is 17 residues. The CDR3 loop is CASSPSDTHGAYNEQFF. The CDR3 region has the DNA TGTGCCAGCAGCCCTAGCGACACCCACGGTGCCTACAATGAGCAGTTCTTC.

This chain links TRBV11-3 with TRBJ2-2, with 7 bases lining up with TRBD1. The J segment lost 0 bases and the V segment lost 6 bases, leaving 4 bases of the junction unmatched. There are 15 residues in the CDR3. In germline, CDR1 is SGHNT, CDR2 YENEEA. The CDR3 here is CASSPGTANTGELFF. DNA for the CDR3: TGTGCCAGCAGTCCCGGGACAGCGAACACCGGGGAGCTGTTTTTT.

In its sample, this clone was seen a few times. The rearrangement uses TRBV10-3 and TRBJ1-1, with 11 bases that match TRBD1. Unmatched junction bases numbered 8, after V lost 3 bases and J lost 2 bases. CDR3 length equals 17 residues. Germline V gene sequence: CDR1 ENHRY, CDR2 SYGVKD. CDR3 nucleotides: TGTGCCATCAGTGACTGGACAGGGGGCCAATATAACACTGAAGCTTTCTTT. Protein product: CAISDWTGGQYNTEAFF.

CDR3 DNA: TGTGCCTGGAGTACTAAGGAGCAGGCCTACGAGCAGTACTTC. Its protein product is CAWSTKEQAYEQYF. This chain links TRBV30 with TRBJ2-7; unclear D gene. The CDR3 spans 14 residues. Germline values: CDR1 GTSNPN, CDR2 SVGIG (reference sequence). V was pared by 2 bases and J by 2 bases, with 13 bases between.

The table lists this clone with a few counts. V gene TRBV7-2 combines with J gene TRBJ2-1; 7 bases align to TRBD2. Per germline, CDR1 SGHTA and CDR2 FQGNSA. CDR3 length: 18 amino acids. The trim removed 2 bases at V and 4 bases at J, leaving 14 bases unmatched. The CDR3 nucleotides are TGTGCCAGCAGCTTATTTGACGGGCCGCGAGCGGGGTACAATGAGCAGTTCTTC. This encodes CASSLFDGPRAGYNEQFF.

The chain is built from TRBV27 and TRBJ1-6; D is unresolved. This CDR3 has 12 amino acids. Germline V gene data show CDR1 as MNHEY and CDR2 as SMNVEV (reference sequence). Trimming took 2 bases from V and 6 from J, leaving 2 bases between them. The CDR3: CASSLGNSPLHF. The CDR3 bases are TGTGCCAGCAGTTTAGGTAATTCACCCCTCCACTTT.

The chain combines TRBV5-1 with TRBJ1-1, with no clear D. The V end lost 3 bases, the J end lost 0 bases, and 12 bases lay between the germline ends. Germline V CDR1 and CDR2: SGHRS, YFSETQ. The CDR3 has 15 amino acids. The CDR3 bases are TGCGCCAGCAGCTCGCTGGGCTTCATGAACACTGAAGCTTTCTTT. It yields the protein CASSSLGFMNTEAFF.

This clone has more than one count but fewer than ten. At one end, the junction sequence differs from germline, possibly due to a read error. The rearrangement joins TRBV7-7 to TRBJ2-5; maybe TRBD2 (5 bases). This CDR3 has 14 amino acids. Germline V lookup: CDR1 SSHAT, CDR2 FNYEAQ (reference sequence). The chain's CDR3 is CASSLSRTQETQYF. The CDR3 nucleotides read TGTGCTAGCAGCCTAAGCCGGACTCAAGAGACCCAGTACTTC.

The CDR3 DNA reads TGTGCCAGCTCACCGACCCGACAGGGAGGCAGCGAGCAGTACTTC. This encodes CASSPTRQGGSEQYF. The chain carries TRBV18 and TRBJ2-7, with D perhaps TRBD1 (7 bases). The CDR3 has 15 residues. V was pared by 3 bases and J by 6 bases, with 18 bases between. Germline CDR1 KGHSH, CDR2 LQKENI.

This chain uses TRBV30 with TRBJ1-1; D may be TRBD1 (5 bases). Deletions cut 1 base from V and 1 base from J, with 10 bases between. This CDR3 is built from 14 residues. Germline CDR1 and CDR2: GTSNPN and SVGIG (reference sequence). CDR3: CAWSAWDRNTEAFF. The CDR3, as DNA: TGTGCCTGGAGTGCCTGGGACCGGAACACTGAAGCTTTCTTT.

This clone appeared a few times. V gene TRBV14 combines with J gene TRBJ2-2; no clear D. The CDR3 consists of 14 residues. CDR1 is SGHDN, CDR2 FVKESK, per germline. V lost 0 bases, J lost 5 bases, and 7 bases lay in between. The CDR3 spells CASSQDWQTGELFF. DNA of the CDR3: TGTGCCAGCAGCCAAGATTGGCAAACCGGGGAGCTGTTTTTT. Supplemented by reference TRBV14 and TRBJ2-2, the full variable domain reads EAGVTQFPSHSVIEKGQTVTLRCDPISGHDNLYWYRRVMGKEIKFLLHFVKESKQDESGMPNNRFLAERTGGTYSTLKVQPAELEDSGVYFCASSQDWQTGELFFGEGSRLTVL.